Reported below is one TCR beta chain. The antigen is not known. Treatment specified: about 20 received Ad26.COV2.S at low or high dose, single or two shots; 5 received placebo; per-sample allocation not given. Collection of samples fell on day 63 after the first vaccine or placebo injection. Vaccine was an Ad26 vector expressing Wuhan-strain SARS-CoV-2 spike. The data are from a study of Ad26.COV2.S vaccination and SARS-CoV-2 variants. The overall study: Into the muscle, Ad26.COV2.S was dosed once or twice, 56 days apart. Study outcomes and limitations: Vaccine recipients had higher spike-specific TCR breadth than placebo recipients. Total responses of T cells may have been underestimated by the analyses of TCR breadth and depth.

Some clones are missing from TCRdb's copy, which holds only in-frame ones; the method was immunoSEQ multiplex PCR. In the table there are more than 400,000 clones, around 90% of which are singletons. Trimming cost V 2 bases and J 4 bases, with 23 bases left between them. This CDR3 contains 18 residues. Germline CDR1 reads LGHNA; CDR2 reads YNFKEQ. The sequences come from peripheral blood, collected in a trial of Ad26.COV2.S vaccine versus placebo. The chain is built from TRBV4-2 and TRBJ1-2, with D uncertain. The clonotype was recovered from a person between 18 and 59 years old who received the Ad26.COV2.S COVID-19 vaccine or a placebo. The CDR3 bases are TGTGCCAGCAGCCAAATAACCTTTCTCGGGGAGGGAGGCTATGGCTACACCTTC. It codes for CASSQITFLGEGGYGYTF.